This passage covers 5 T cell receptor beta chains from one sample sequenced in a study of cytomegalovirus exposure and HLA in healthy donors. Amplification used 60 Vbeta primers and 13 Jbeta primers. TCRdb's table, derived via immunoSEQ multiplex PCR, lists solely in-frame clones and lacks some. Of about 160,000 clones in the sample, about four fifths are singletons; the top ten hold roughly 1.6%. The sequencing sample was made of PBMCs. Source of these receptors: a girl between 10 and 17 years old in good health and CMV-seropositive.

This clone was observed a few times. The chain employs TRBV11-3 and TRBJ2-1; a possible D gene is TRBD2 (7 bases). The CDR3 is 16 residues long. Per the germline V gene, CDR1 is SGHNT and CDR2 is YENEEA. With 0 bases removed from V and 6 bases from J, the gap between germline ends came to 15 bases. The chain's CDR3 is CASSLDGRGGVNEQFF. The DNA for the CDR3 is TGTGCCAGCAGCTTAGATGGGAGGGGGGGCGTCAATGAGCAGTTCTTC.

This sequence joins TRBV10-3 and TRBJ2-7; weak D call: TRBD2 (6 bases). The CDR3 is 15 residues long. From germline, CDR1 is ENHRY and CDR2 SYGVKD. V was cut by 3 bases and J by 2 bases, with 14 bases left in between. CDR3: CAISDKEGQTYEQYF. In DNA, the CDR3 is TGTGCCATCAGTGATAAGGAGGGCCAAACCTACGAGCAGTACTTC.

The chain joins TRBV2 to TRBJ1-1; D is unclear. Deletions cut 2 bases from V and 3 bases from J, with 10 bases between. The CDR3 contains 14 residues. Looked up from germline, CDR1 is SNHLY and CDR2 is FYNNEI. This CDR3 reads CASSENLRHTEAFF. CDR3 in DNA: TGTGCCAGCAGTGAAAATCTCAGGCACACTGAAGCTTTCTTT.

CDR3 sequence: CASSPYPQGNYGYTF. Here the CDR3 DNA reads TGTGCCAGCAGCCCTTATCCACAGGGGAACTATGGCTACACCTTC. The gene calls are TRBV7-2 and TRBJ1-2; TRBD1 agrees at 7 bases. J gave up 2 bases and V 5 bases, and 8 bases lay outside the gene matches. The CDR3 is made up of 15 amino acids. Germline assignment: CDR1 SGHTA and CDR2 FQGNSA.

The chain joins TRBV28 to TRBJ1-2; D possibly corresponds to TRBD1 (5 bases). There are 15 residues in the CDR3. Germline assignment: CDR1 MDHEN and CDR2 SYDVKM. V was cut by 3 bases and J by 4 bases, with 15 bases left in between. In DNA, the CDR3 is TGTGCCAGCAGTTTCGTCGGAGGGGAGGGCTATGGCTACACCTTC. It is translated as CASSFVGGEGYGYTF.